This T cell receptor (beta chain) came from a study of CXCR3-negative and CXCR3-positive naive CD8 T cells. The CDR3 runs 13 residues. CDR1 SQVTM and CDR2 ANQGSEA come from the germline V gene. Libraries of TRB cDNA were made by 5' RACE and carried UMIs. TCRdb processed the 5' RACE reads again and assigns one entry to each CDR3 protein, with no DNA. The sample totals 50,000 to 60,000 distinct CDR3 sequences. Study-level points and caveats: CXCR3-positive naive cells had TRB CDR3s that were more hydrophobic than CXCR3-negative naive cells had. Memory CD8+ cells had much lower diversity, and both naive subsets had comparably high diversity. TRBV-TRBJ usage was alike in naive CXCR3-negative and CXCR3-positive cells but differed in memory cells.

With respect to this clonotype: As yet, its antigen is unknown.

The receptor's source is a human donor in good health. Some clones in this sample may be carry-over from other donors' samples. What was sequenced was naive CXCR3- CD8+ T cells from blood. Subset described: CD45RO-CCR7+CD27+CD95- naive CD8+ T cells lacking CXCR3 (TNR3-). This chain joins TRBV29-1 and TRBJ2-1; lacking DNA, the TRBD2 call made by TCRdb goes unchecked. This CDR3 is CSVEGGKYNEQFF.